The rows below give T cell receptor beta chains drawn from one sample of a study of naive and memory T cell subsets. TCRdb processed the UMI-ligation and nested PCR reads anew with MiXCR; each CDR3 protein has one entry. Of around 30,000 distinct CDR3 sequences in the sample, 5.5% to 7.5% were seen once. The sequences come from skin, collected from a tuberculin skin test site. The receptors shown here come from an adult in good health. CDR3s include the opening cysteine and the closing phenylalanine or tryptophan. D genes are given only for firm matches. The size entry is marked missing in some rows and otherwise reads once, few, many or a size class.

DNA: TGCGCCAGCAGCTTGGCAGGGGGCTACGACACTGAAGCTTTCTTT
CDR3: CASSLAGGYDTEAFF
J: TRBJ1-1
V: TRBV5-1
size: many
D: TRBD1

DNA: TGTGCCAGCAGCCGAACTAGCGGGGGGCTCCAAGAGACCCAGTACTTC
CDR3: CASSRTSGGLQETQYF
J: TRBJ2-5
V: TRBV27
size: many
D: TRBD2

DNA: TGTGGCAGCAGCGCCGCGGGGGGGCGAGGTGAGCAGTACTTC
CDR3: CGSSAAGGRGEQYF
J: TRBJ2-7
V: TRBV7-2
size: .
D: TRBD2

DNA: TGTGCCAGCAGTGAAGCGCGGGCGTCTACGCAGTATTTT
CDR3: CASSEARASTQYF
J: TRBJ2-3
V: TRBV2
size: few
D: .

DNA: TGCAGCGTTGAGGAAGGAAGTAACTATGGCTACACCTTC
CDR3: CSVEEGSNYGYTF
J: TRBJ1-2
V: TRBV29-1
size: many
D: .

DNA: TGTGCCAGCAGCCGAGTAGAGGGGGCGCGGCTGGAAGCTTTCTTT
CDR3: CASSRVEGARLEAFF
J: TRBJ1-1
V: TRBV5-4
size: .
D: TRBD1

DNA: TGTGCCAGCAGTTACTCTAAAGGACCGGGACAGGGATCCCATCAGCCCCAGCATTTT
CDR3: CASSYSKGPGQGSHQPQHF
J: TRBJ1-5
V: TRBV6-6
size: many
D: TRBD1

DNA: TGTGCCAGCAGCTCAGAGCTAGGCTACGAGCAGTACTTC
CDR3: CASSSELGYEQYF
J: TRBJ2-7
V: TRBV5-6
size: many
D: .

DNA: TGCAGCGTTGAAGTTTATGGGGGACAGGGAAACACTGAAGCTTTCTTT
CDR3: CSVEVYGGQGNTEAFF
J: TRBJ1-1
V: TRBV29-1
size: .
D: TRBD1

DNA: TGCAGCGTCGAGGAGAATGGGGGGTCCTATGGCTACACCTTC
CDR3: CSVEENGGSYGYTF
J: TRBJ1-2
V: TRBV29-1
size: once
D: .

DNA: TGCGCCAGCAGCTCGGGACTAGCGGGGCGCACCGGGGAGCTGTTTTTT
CDR3: CASSSGLAGRTGELFF
J: TRBJ2-2
V: TRBV4-1
size: many
D: TRBD2

DNA: TGTGCCAGCAGTTTATCGGGGCAGTCCACCGGGGAGCTGTTTTTT
CDR3: CASSLSGQSTGELFF
J: TRBJ2-2
V: TRBV6-5
size: many
D: .

DNA: TGTGCCAGCAGCGGGGGTCTTACCTACGAGCAGTACTTC
CDR3: CASSGGLTYEQYF
J: TRBJ2-7
V: TRBV7-9
size: many
D: .

DNA: TGTGCCAGCAGCTTAGACGGATTCGGCAGGGGGCTTAGGGACACTGAAGCTTTCTTT
CDR3: CASSLDGFGRGLRDTEAFF
J: TRBJ1-1
V: TRBV11-2
size: many
D: TRBD1

DNA: TGCAGTGCTAGAGATCGGGACAGGGTCTTTTTTGATACGCAGTATTTT
CDR3: CSARDRDRVFFDTQYF
J: TRBJ2-3
V: TRBV20-1
size: many
D: TRBD1

DNA: TGCGCCAGCAGCCAAGGTGGCCTGAACACTGAAGCTTTCTTT
CDR3: CASSQGGLNTEAFF
J: TRBJ1-1
V: TRBV4-1
size: many
D: .

DNA: TGTGCCAGCAGTGAAGCGCTTCGGGGTAGCACAGATACGCAGTATTTT
CDR3: CASSEALRGSTDTQYF
J: TRBJ2-3
V: TRBV2
size: many
D: .

DNA: TGTGCCAGCAGTTTATCGCGTTTGAGGTCGGGGGCCTACAATGAGCAGTTCTTC
CDR3: CASSLSRLRSGAYNEQFF
J: TRBJ2-1
V: TRBV27
size: few
D: .

DNA: TGTGCCAGTACCGAGACCGGGACAGGGTACTATGGCTACACCTTC
CDR3: CASTETGTGYYGYTF
J: TRBJ1-2
V: TRBV19
size: .
D: TRBD1

DNA: TGTGCCAGCAGCCCGAGTGCTTGGGTCGCGAACACCGGGGAGCTGTTTTTT
CDR3: CASSPSAWVANTGELFF
J: TRBJ2-2
V: TRBV7-7
size: many
D: .

DNA: TGTGCCAGCAGTTACTCGATACTAGCCGGGGGATACGAGCAGTACTTC
CDR3: CASSYSILAGGYEQYF
J: TRBJ2-7
V: TRBV6-2/TRBV6-3
size: many
D: .

DNA: TGTGCCAGTAGTGTCTCCAGCGGGAGCTCTGGAAACACCATATATTTT
CDR3: CASSVSSGSSGNTIYF
J: TRBJ1-3
V: TRBV19
size: many
D: .

DNA: TGCAGTGCTTGGGACAGCACTAACTATGGCGACACCTTC
CDR3: CSAWDSTNYGDTF
J: TRBJ1-2
V: TRBV20-1
size: few
D: TRBD1

DNA: TGTGCCAGCAGTTTCGGGACAGGGGGCTCTGGAAAACTGTTTTTT
CDR3: CASSFGTGGSGKLFF
J: TRBJ1-4
V: TRBV12-3/TRBV12-4
size: .
D: TRBD1

DNA: TGCGCCAGCAGCCAAGATCCGGGGGGCCAATTCTCTGGGGCCAACGTCCTGACTTTC
CDR3: CASSQDPGGQFSGANVLTF
J: TRBJ2-6
V: TRBV4-1
size: .
D: .

DNA: TGTGCCAGCAGCCCCTTCCGGGACAGGGGCCACAATGAGCAGTTCTTC
CDR3: CASSPFRDRGHNEQFF
J: TRBJ2-1
V: TRBV5-5
size: many
D: TRBD1

DNA: TGTGCCAGCAGTTTTAGGCCCAGGACTAGCGGGAAATGGGCCGGGGAGCTGTTTTTT
CDR3: CASSFRPRTSGKWAGELFF
J: TRBJ2-2
V: TRBV12-3/TRBV12-4
size: many
D: TRBD2

DNA: TGTGCCAGCAGTCCTGGACTAGCGGGGGGCCTGCGAAGCACAGATACGCAGTATTTT
CDR3: CASSPGLAGGLRSTDTQYF
J: TRBJ2-3
V: TRBV27
size: .
D: TRBD2

DNA: TGTGCCAGCAGTTACACGAGCGGGGGCAATGAGCAGTTCTTC
CDR3: CASSYTSGGNEQFF
J: TRBJ2-1
V: TRBV6-2/TRBV6-3
size: many
D: TRBD2

DNA: TGTGCCAGCAATAGAATCCTTGGGGGGGCTATGAGCACTGATGCTTTCTTT
CDR3: CASNRILGGAMSTDAFF
J: TRBJ1-1
V: TRBV12-3/TRBV12-4
size: few
D: .

DNA: TGTGCCAGCAGCTTGGTGGGGAGGGGACCGAAGGCAGATACGCAGTATTTT
CDR3: CASSLVGRGPKADTQYF
J: TRBJ2-3
V: TRBV5-8
size: .
D: TRBD2

DNA: TGTGCCAGCAGTGTGGGACAAACCGGGGAGCTGTTTTTT
CDR3: CASSVGQTGELFF
J: TRBJ2-2
V: TRBV6-4
size: many
D: .

DNA: TGTGCCAGCTCAGAGGACGGGGAGACCCAGTACTTC
CDR3: CASSEDGETQYF
J: TRBJ2-5
V: TRBV18
size: .
D: .

DNA: TGCGCCAGCAGTAACAGTCCACTGGAGGAGCAGTACTTC
CDR3: CASSNSPLEEQYF
J: TRBJ2-7
V: TRBV5-1
size: many
D: .

DNA: TGTGCCAGCAGTGTAGCGGGGGCTGAAGATACGCAGTATTTT
CDR3: CASSVAGAEDTQYF
J: TRBJ2-3
V: TRBV2
size: many
D: TRBD2

DNA: TGTGCCAGTAGTATTGGTCGTCGAGGGAGCAATCAGCCCCAGCATTTT
CDR3: CASSIGRRGSNQPQHF
J: TRBJ1-5
V: TRBV19
size: .
D: .

DNA: TGCGCCAGCAGCTCGGGACCGCTCGGCAATCAGCCCCAGCATTTT
CDR3: CASSSGPLGNQPQHF
J: TRBJ1-5
V: TRBV5-1
size: many
D: .

DNA: TGTGCCAGCTCACCGACAGGCCAGGGGAATCAGCCCCAGCATTTT
CDR3: CASSPTGQGNQPQHF
J: TRBJ1-5
V: TRBV18
size: .
D: .

DNA: TGTGCCAGCAGTGAGGGTCTGGGCACTGGCTCCTACGAGCAGTACTTC
CDR3: CASSEGLGTGSYEQYF
J: TRBJ2-7
V: TRBV2
size: .
D: .

DNA: TGTGCCAGCAGCCAAGATCTAACCCCGAGACAGGGGAAGTTCTTC
CDR3: CASSQDLTPRQGKFF
J: TRBJ2-1
V: TRBV3-1
size: many
D: TRBD1

DNA: TGTGCCAGCAGTCTACCGGGACAGGGTGGTGCCACTGAAGCTTTCTTT
CDR3: CASSLPGQGGATEAFF
J: TRBJ1-1
V: TRBV2
size: .
D: TRBD1

DNA: TGTGCCAGCCTGAAGGACAGTAACTATGGCTACACCTTC
CDR3: CASLKDSNYGYTF
J: TRBJ1-2
V: TRBV19
size: few
D: .

DNA: TGCGCCAGCAGCTTGGAAGTCGGGGAGCAGTACTTC
CDR3: CASSLEVGEQYF
J: TRBJ2-7
V: TRBV5-1
size: many
D: .

DNA: TGTGCCAGCAGCGACCTACAGGCCTTCTCTGGAAACACCATATATTTT
CDR3: CASSDLQAFSGNTIYF
J: TRBJ1-3
V: TRBV7-2
size: .
D: .

DNA: TGTGCCAGTAGTATAGTTTCGGGAAACATTCAGTACTTC
CDR3: CASSIVSGNIQYF
J: TRBJ2-4
V: TRBV19
size: .
D: .

DNA: TGTGCCAGCAGCTTAGTGACAGGGATGGTGGCAGGTTATGGCTACACCTTC
CDR3: CASSLVTGMVAGYGYTF
J: TRBJ1-2
V: TRBV7-8
size: many
D: TRBD1

DNA: TGTGCCAGCAGTCTAGCGGGGGGATACAATGAGCAGTTCTTC
CDR3: CASSLAGGYNEQFF
J: TRBJ2-1
V: TRBV12-3/TRBV12-4
size: medium-sized
D: TRBD2

DNA: TGTGCCAGCAGTGGATCGCGAGAGACCCAGTACTTC
CDR3: CASSGSRETQYF
J: TRBJ2-5
V: TRBV6-1
size: many
D: .

DNA: TGCGCCAGCAGTCCCTGGCGGGGCGACTACGAGCAGTACTTC
CDR3: CASSPWRGDYEQYF
J: TRBJ2-7
V: TRBV23-1
size: .
D: .

DNA: TGTGCCAGTAGTACCATAGCGGGGGATTCCTACGAGCAGTACTTC
CDR3: CASSTIAGDSYEQYF
J: TRBJ2-7
V: TRBV19
size: .
D: TRBD2

DNA: TGCGCCAGCAGCTTGGAGACCCCCACGGATACGCAGTATTTT
CDR3: CASSLETPTDTQYF
J: TRBJ2-3
V: TRBV5-1
size: .
D: .

DNA: TGTGCCATATCACTCCCGGGGTTCGGGGACGAGCAGTACTTC
CDR3: CAISLPGFGDEQYF
J: TRBJ2-7
V: TRBV6-1
size: medium-sized
D: .

DNA: TGCAGTGCTCCCCCCGACGGAGCAACTAATGAAAAACTGTTTTTT
CDR3: CSAPPDGATNEKLFF
J: TRBJ1-4
V: TRBV20-1
size: many
D: .